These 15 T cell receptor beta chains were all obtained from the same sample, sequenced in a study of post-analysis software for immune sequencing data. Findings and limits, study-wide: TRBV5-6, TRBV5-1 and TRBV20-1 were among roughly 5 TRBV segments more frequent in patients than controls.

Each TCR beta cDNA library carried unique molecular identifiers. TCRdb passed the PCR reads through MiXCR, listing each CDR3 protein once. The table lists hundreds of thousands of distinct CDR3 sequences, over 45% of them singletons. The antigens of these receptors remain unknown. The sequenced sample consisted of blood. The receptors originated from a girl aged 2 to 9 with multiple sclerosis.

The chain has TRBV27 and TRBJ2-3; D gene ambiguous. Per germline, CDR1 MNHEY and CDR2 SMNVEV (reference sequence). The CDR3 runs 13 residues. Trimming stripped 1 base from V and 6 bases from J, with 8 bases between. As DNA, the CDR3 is TGTGCCAGCAGTTTATGGGGATCCGATACGCAGTATTTT. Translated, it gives CASSLWGSDTQYF.

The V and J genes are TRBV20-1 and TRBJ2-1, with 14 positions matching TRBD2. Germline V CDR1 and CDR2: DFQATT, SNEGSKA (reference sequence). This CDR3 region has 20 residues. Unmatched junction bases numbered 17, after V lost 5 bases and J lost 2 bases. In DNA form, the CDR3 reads TGCAGTGCTTTACTGTACTGGGGACTAGCGGGGGCCTCTGCCTACAATGAGCAGTTCTTC. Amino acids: CSALLYWGLAGASAYNEQFF.

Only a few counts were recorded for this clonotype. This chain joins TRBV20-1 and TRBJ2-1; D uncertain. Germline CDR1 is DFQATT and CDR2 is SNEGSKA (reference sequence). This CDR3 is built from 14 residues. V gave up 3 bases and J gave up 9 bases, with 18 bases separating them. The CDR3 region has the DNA TGCAGTGCTAGTGTGCTAGGCCTCAGCAGTGAGCAGTTCTTC. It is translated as CSASVLGLSSEQFF.

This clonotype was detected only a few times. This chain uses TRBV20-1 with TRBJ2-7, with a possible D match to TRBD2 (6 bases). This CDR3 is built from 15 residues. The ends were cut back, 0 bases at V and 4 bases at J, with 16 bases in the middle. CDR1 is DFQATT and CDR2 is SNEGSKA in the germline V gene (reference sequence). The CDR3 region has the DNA TGCAGTGCTAGAGATCTACGGGAGAACCTGTACGAGCAGTACTTC. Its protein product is CSARDLRENLYEQYF.

This CDR3 reads CASRRAGTGYEQYF. Here the CDR3 DNA reads TGTGCCAGCAGAAGGGCGGGCACGGGCTACGAGCAGTACTTC. The rearrangement uses TRBV6-6 and TRBJ2-7; possible D gene TRBD2, 5 bases. The V and J ends lost 6 bases and 3 bases respectively, with 15 bases between them. Germline assignment: CDR1 MNHNY and CDR2 SVGAGI (reference sequence). This CDR3 is 14 amino acids long.

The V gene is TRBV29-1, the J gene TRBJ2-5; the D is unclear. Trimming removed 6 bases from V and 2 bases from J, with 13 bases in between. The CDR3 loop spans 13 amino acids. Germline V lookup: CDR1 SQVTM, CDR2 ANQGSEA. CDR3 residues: CSVLLPNQETQYF. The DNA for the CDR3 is TGCAGCGTACTCCTACCCAATCAAGAGACCCAGTACTTC.

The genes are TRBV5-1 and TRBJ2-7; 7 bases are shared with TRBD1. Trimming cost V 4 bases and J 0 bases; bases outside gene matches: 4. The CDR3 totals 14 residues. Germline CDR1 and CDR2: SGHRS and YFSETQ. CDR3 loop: CASSATGDSYEQYF. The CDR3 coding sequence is TGCGCCAGCAGCGCCACAGGGGACTCCTACGAGCAGTACTTC. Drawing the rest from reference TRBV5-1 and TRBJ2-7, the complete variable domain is KAGVTQTPRYLIKTRGQQVTLSCSPISGHRSVSWYQQTPGQGLQFLFEYFSETQRNKGNFPGRFSGRQFSNSRSEMNVSTLELGDSALYLCASSATGDSYEQYFGPGTRLTVT.

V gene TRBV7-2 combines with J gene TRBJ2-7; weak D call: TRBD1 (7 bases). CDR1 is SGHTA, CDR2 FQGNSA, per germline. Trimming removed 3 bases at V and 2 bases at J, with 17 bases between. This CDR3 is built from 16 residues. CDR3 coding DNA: TGTGCCAGCAGCTTCCGACAGGGAGGTCTCACCTACGAGCAGTACTTC. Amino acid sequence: CASSFRQGGLTYEQYF.

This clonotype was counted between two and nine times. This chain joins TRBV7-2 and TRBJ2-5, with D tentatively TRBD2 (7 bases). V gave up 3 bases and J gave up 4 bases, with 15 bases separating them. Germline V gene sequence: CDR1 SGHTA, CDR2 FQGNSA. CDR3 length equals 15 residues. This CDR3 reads CASSFHGGLGETQYF. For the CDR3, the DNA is TGTGCCAGCAGCTTCCACGGGGGGCTTGGAGAGACCCAGTACTTC.

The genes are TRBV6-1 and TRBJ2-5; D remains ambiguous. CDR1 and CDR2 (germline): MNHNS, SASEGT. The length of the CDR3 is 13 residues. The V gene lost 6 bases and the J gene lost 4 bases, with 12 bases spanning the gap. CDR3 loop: CASSPERGETQYF. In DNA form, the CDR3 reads TGTGCCAGCAGCCCCGAACGAGGAGAGACCCAGTACTTC.

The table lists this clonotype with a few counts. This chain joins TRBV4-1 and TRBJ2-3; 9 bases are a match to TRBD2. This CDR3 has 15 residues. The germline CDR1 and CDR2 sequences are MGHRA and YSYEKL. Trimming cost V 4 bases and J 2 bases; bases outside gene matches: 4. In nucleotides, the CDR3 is TGCGCCAGCAGCCTGACTAGCGGAGTCACAGATACGCAGTATTTT. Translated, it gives CASSLTSGVTDTQYF.

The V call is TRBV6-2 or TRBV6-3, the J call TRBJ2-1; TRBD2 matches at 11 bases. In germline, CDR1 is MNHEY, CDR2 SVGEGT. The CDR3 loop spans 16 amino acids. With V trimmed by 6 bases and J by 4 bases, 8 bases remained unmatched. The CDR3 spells CASRTGTSGNYNEQFF. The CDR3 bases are TGTGCCAGCAGGACCGGGACTAGCGGAAATTACAATGAGCAGTTCTTC.

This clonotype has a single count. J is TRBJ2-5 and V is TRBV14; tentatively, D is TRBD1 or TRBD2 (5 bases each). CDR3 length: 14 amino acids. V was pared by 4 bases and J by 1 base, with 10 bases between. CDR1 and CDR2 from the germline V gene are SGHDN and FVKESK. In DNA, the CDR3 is TGTGCCAGCAGCCGGGGGTGGAGCCAAGAGACCCAGTACTTC. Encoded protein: CASSRGWSQETQYF.

CDR3 in amino acids: CASSQYEGGYGYTF. CDR3 DNA: TGTGCCAGCAGCCAATACGAGGGGGGCTATGGCTACACCTTC. The chain links TRBV14 to TRBJ1-2; D may be TRBD1 (6 bases). The CDR3 contains 14 residues. Germline CDR1 and CDR2: SGHDN and FVKESK. With 2 bases removed from V and 4 bases from J, the gap between germline ends came to 11 bases.

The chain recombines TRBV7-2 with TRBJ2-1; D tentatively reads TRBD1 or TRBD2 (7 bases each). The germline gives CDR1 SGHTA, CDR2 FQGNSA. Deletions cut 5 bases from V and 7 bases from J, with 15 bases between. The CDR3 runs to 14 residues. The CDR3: CASSLRQGGNEQFF. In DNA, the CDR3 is TGTGCCAGCAGCCTAAGACAGGGAGGGAATGAGCAGTTCTTC.